Described below is a single T cell receptor (beta chain) sequence and its context. Its antigen is as yet unknown. Some clones are missing from TCRdb's copy, which holds only in-frame ones; the method was immunoSEQ multiplex PCR. The table lists more than 55,000 clones, 82% of them singletons. This sample was included in a study of OX40 agonist ivuxolimab in advanced cancers. Study-level points and caveats: CD4+ and CD8+ T cells in blood underwent clonal expansion by week 6 at 0.1 to 3.0 mg/kg.

Germline values: CDR1 SGHNT, CDR2 YYREEE (reference sequence). CDR3 length: 16 amino acids. J was trimmed by 1 base and V by 4 bases; bases with no gene match: 9. Material: CD4+ or CD8+ T cells sorted from blood, obtained in a trial of the OX40 agonist ivuxolimab. This TCR derives from an adult with an advanced solid tumor such as melanoma, head and neck, liver or kidney cancer. The chain employs TRBV5-4 and TRBJ2-3; TRBD1 matches at 7 bases. The CDR3 DNA reads as TGTGCCAGCAGCAGAGACAGGGTTGTCGGCACAGATACGCAGTATTTT. Translating gives CASSRDRVVGTDTQYF.